These 5 T cell receptor beta chains were sequenced from one sample in a study of blood T cell repertoires in COVID-19. TCRdb's table, derived via immunoSEQ multiplex PCR, lists solely in-frame clones and lacks some. The sample has hundreds of thousands of clones, 86% seen once. Sequenced: peripheral blood. The receptors originated from a woman in her 30s with active or convalescent COVID-19.

The rearrangement joins TRBV19 to TRBJ2-2; D is perhaps TRBD1 (6 bases). Germline V gives CDR1 LNHDA, CDR2 SQIVND (reference sequence). Trimming removed 6 bases from V and 0 bases from J, with 11 bases in between. The CDR3 is 15 residues long. Here the CDR3 reads CASRSDRSNTGELFF. For the CDR3, the DNA is TGTGCCAGTAGGTCTGACAGGTCGAACACCGGGGAGCTGTTTTTT.

The genes are TRBV6-4 and TRBJ2-3; TRBD1 agrees at 7 bases. The CDR3 is made up of 15 amino acids. Germline loops: CDR1 MRHNA, CDR2 SNTAGT. V lost 2 bases to trimming and J lost 1 base; unmatched junction nucleotides: 3. CDR3 in amino acids: CASSDLDRGTDTQYF. CDR3 nucleotide sequence: TGTGCCAGCAGTGACCTAGACAGGGGCACAGATACGCAGTATTTT.

This clone was seen more than once but under ten times. The rearrangement joins TRBV11-2 to TRBJ2-7, with TRBD1 identical over 7 bases. The length of the CDR3 is 13 residues. Germline CDR1 is SGHAT and CDR2 is FQNNGV. With V trimmed by 8 bases and J by 2 bases, 6 bases remained unmatched. CDR3 coding DNA: TGTGCCAGCGGCTGGGACAGCCCCTACGAGCAGTACTTC. Encoded protein: CASGWDSPYEQYF.

V is TRBV5-1 and J is TRBJ1-2, with D maybe TRBD1 (6 bases). Trimming removed 0 bases at V and 4 bases at J, with 10 bases between. The CDR3 is 14 amino acids. Germline V CDR1 and CDR2: SGHRS, YFSETQ. CDR3 nucleotides: TGCGCCAGCAGCTTGGACAGGGCCCTCTATGGCTACACCTTC. It translates to CASSLDRALYGYTF.

The chain combines TRBV10-3 with TRBJ1-1; 8 bases line up with TRBD1. Germline loops: CDR1 ENHRY, CDR2 SYGVKD. V lost 0 bases and J lost 1; bases outside the gene matches: 4. This CDR3 is 16 amino acids long. The CDR3 loop reads CAISESTGASNTEAFF. Here the CDR3 DNA reads TGTGCCATCAGTGAGTCGACAGGGGCGTCGAACACTGAAGCTTTCTTT.